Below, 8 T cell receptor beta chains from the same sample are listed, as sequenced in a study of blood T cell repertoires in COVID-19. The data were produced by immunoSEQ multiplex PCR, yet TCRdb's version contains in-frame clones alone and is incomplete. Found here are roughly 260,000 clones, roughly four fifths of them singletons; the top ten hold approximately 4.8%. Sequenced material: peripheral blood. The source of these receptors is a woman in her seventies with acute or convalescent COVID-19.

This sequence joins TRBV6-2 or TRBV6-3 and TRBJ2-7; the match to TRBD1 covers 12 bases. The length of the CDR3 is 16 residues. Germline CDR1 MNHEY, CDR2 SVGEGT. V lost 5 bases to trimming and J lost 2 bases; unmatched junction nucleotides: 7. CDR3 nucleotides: TGTGCCAGCAGTCGCTCCGGGACAGGGGGCACCTACGAGCAGTACTTC. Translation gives CASSRSGTGGTYEQYF.

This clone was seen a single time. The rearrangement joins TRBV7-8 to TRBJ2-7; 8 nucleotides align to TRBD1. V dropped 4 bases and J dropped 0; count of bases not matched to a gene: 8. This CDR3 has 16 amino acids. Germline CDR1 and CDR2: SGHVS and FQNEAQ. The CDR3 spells CASSSSGGLVSYEQYF. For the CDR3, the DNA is TGTGCCAGCAGCTCATCAGGGGGCCTGGTCTCCTACGAGCAGTACTTC.

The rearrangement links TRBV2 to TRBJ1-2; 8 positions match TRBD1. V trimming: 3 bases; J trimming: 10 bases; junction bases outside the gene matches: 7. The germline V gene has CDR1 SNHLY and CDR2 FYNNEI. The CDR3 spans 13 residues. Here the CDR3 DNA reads TGTGCCAGCAGTGAGACAGGGGACCACCCCTACACCTTC. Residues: CASSETGDHPYTF.

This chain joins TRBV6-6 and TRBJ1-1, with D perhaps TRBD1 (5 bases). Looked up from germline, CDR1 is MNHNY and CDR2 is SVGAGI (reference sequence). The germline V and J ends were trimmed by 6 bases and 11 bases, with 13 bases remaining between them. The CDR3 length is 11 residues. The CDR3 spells CASSRVREAFF. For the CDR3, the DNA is TGTGCCAGCAGCAGGGTGCGAGAGGCTTTCTTT.

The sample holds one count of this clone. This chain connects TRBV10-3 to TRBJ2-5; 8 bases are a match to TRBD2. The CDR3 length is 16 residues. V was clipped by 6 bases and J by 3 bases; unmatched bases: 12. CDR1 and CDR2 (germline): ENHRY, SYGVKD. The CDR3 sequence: CAIRSSPGRGEETQYF. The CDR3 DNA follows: TGTGCCATCAGATCCTCGCCCGGGCGGGGGGAAGAGACCCAGTACTTC.

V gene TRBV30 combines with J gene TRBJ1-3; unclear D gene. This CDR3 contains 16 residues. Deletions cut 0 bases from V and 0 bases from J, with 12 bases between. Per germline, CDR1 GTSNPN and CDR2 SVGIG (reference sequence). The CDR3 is CAWSVGDTSSGNTIYF. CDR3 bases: TGTGCCTGGAGTGTAGGAGATACGAGCTCTGGAAACACCATATATTTT.

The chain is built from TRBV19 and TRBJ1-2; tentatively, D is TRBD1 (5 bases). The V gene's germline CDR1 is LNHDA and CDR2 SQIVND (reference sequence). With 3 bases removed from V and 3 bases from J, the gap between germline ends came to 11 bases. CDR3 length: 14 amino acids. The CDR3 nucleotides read TGTGCCAGTAGTATCCGGAGGGACCACTATGGCTACACCTTC. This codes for CASSIRRDHYGYTF.

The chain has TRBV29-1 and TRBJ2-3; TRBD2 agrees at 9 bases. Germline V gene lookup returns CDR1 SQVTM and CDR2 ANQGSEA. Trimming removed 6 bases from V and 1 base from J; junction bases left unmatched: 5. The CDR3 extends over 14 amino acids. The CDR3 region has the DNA TGCAGCGTCCTTCCTAGCGGGGGCACAGATACGCAGTATTTT. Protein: CSVLPSGGTDTQYF.